This T cell receptor beta chain is drawn from a study of T cell responses to AZD1222 COVID-19 vaccine. Notes on the study in general: Targeting of unmutated variant regions was reportedly seen in nearly half of spike-specific TCRs.

This clone was found once. Its antigen remains unidentified. The data were produced by immunoSEQ multiplex PCR, yet TCRdb's version contains in-frame clones alone and is incomplete. The sample has approximately 130,000 clones; more than 90% are singletons. The CDR3 sequence is 14 residues long. Trimming removed 2 bases at V and 3 bases at J, with 8 bases between. The V gene's germline CDR1 is SGHTA and CDR2 FQGNSA. This receptor was taken from an adult in good health. This specimen was peripheral blood, taken on day 0 of AZD1222 vaccination. The rearrangement uses TRBV7-2 and TRBJ1-5; D unclear. CDR3 loop: CASSLYSTNQPQHF. In DNA form, the CDR3 reads TGTGCCAGCAGCTTATACAGCACCAATCAGCCCCAGCATTTT.